These 4 T cell receptor beta chains were sequenced from one sample in a study of blood T cell repertoires in COVID-19. Data came from immunoSEQ multiplex PCR; TCRdb stores just in-frame clones and leaves some out. In the table there are tens of thousands of clones, around 80% of which are singletons. The sequencing input was peripheral blood. All receptors derive from an elderly woman with active or convalescent COVID-19.

The rearrangement uses TRBV7-9 and TRBJ1-1; tentatively, D is TRBD1 (5 bases). CDR1 SEHNR and CDR2 FQNEAQ come from the germline V gene (reference sequence). Trimming took 5 bases from V and 8 from J, leaving 12 bases between them. The CDR3 runs 12 residues. This CDR3 reads CASSQGQGEAFF. The CDR3 nucleotides read TGTGCCAGCAGCCAAGGTCAGGGCGAAGCTTTCTTT.

The chain employs TRBV6-5 and TRBJ1-2; 8 bases align to TRBD1. Germline CDR1 reads MNHEY; CDR2 reads SVGAGI. The CDR3 contains 14 residues. Trimming cost V 4 bases and J 5 bases; bases outside gene matches: 6. CDR3 amino acids: CASSSETGVYGYTF. The CDR3, as DNA: TGTGCCAGCAGTTCTGAGACAGGGGTGTATGGCTACACCTTC.

This clone was counted between two and nine times. Here the CDR3 reads CASSEAAGNAGYGYTF. The CDR3 DNA sequence: TGTGCCAGCAGTGAAGCGGCGGGGAATGCGGGCTATGGCTACACCTTC. This chain links TRBV6-1 with TRBJ1-2; D ambiguous. The CDR3 consists of 16 residues. V was trimmed by 0 bases and J by 4 bases, leaving 15 bases between them. Germline CDR1 MNHNS, CDR2 SASEGT.

V usage is TRBV19 and J usage is TRBJ1-3, with D uncertain. Trimming removed 6 bases from V and 0 bases from J, with 9 bases in between. Germline assignment: CDR1 LNHDA and CDR2 SQIVND (reference sequence). There are 14 residues in the CDR3. CDR3 DNA: TGTGCCAGTAGCCTTGGGAGCTCTGGAAACACCATATATTTT. Amino acids: CASSLGSSGNTIYF.